This TCR beta chain stems from a study of cytomegalovirus exposure and HLA in healthy donors. Study-level points and caveats: As confirmed in vitro, a few CMV-associated chains were specific for CMV antigens.

Of note for this clone: As yet, its antigen is unknown.

This CDR3 has 13 residues. With 6 bases clipped from V and 13 bases from J, the junction kept 14 bases outside the gene matches. Germline V gives CDR1 MDHEN, CDR2 SYDVKM. The study ran its PCR with 60 Vbeta and 13 Jbeta primers. Sequencing used immunoSEQ multiplex PCR; TCRdb keeps in-frame clones, though not all of them. The sample carries around 90,000 clones, more than 75% recorded once. The TCR was taken from a human donor in good health. The chain couples TRBV28 to TRBJ2-5; 7 bases line up with TRBD1. The specimen was PBMCs. This chain's CDR3 is CASSLLGLQGWYF. Written as DNA, the CDR3 is TGTGCCAGCAGCTTACTTGGGCTACAGGGGTGGTACTTC.